The 11 T cell receptor beta chains given below trace back to one sample, sequenced in a study of regulatory T cells in long-lasting Graves disease. Construction of the TCR beta libraries employed iRepertoire HTBI primers in conjunction with Arm-PCR of CDR3 regions. MiXCR, applied by TCRdb to the multiplex PCR reads, yields one record per CDR3 protein. The sample has approximately 400,000 distinct CDR3 sequences; about 20% are singletons. Time point here: persistent/refractory GD, antithyroid drugs over 5 years with positive TRAb. With RNA extracted from PBMCs as input, the TCR library was made. Specimen: peripheral blood mononuclear cells (PBMCs), collected when the disease was refractory, from a patient treated with antithyroid drugs. The receptors originated from a female donor with Graves disease.

This clonotype was seen a few times. This chain uses TRBV27 with TRBJ2-2; the D gene is possibly TRBD2 (6 bases). V dropped 4 bases and J dropped 6 bases, with 9 bases sitting between them. The CDR3 totals 13 residues. Germline CDR1 reads MNHEY; CDR2 reads SMNVEV (reference sequence). This CDR3 reads CASSWEAPGELFF. DNA of the CDR3: TGTGCCAGCAGTTGGGAGGCCCCCGGGGAGCTGTTTTTT.

The V gene is TRBV29-1, the J gene TRBJ2-7, with D uncertain. This CDR3 spans 12 amino acids. Germline values: CDR1 SQVTM, CDR2 ANQGSEA. Trimming left V 4 bases short and J 0 bases short, with 7 bases between. This CDR3 reads CSVAVGSYEQYF. The CDR3 region has the DNA TGCAGCGTTGCTGTCGGCTCCTACGAGCAGTACTTC.

This clonotype was counted at least ten times. This rearrangement joins TRBV3-1 to TRBJ1-1; D uncertain. The CDR3 contains 16 residues. Germline values: CDR1 LGHDT, CDR2 YNNKEL (reference sequence). Trimming removed 4 bases at V and 1 base at J, with 16 bases between. The chain's CDR3 is CASSPSFSARNTEAFF. DNA of the CDR3: TGTGCCAGCAGCCCCTCCTTTTCGGCGAGGAACACTGAAGCTTTCTTT.

The CDR3 region has the DNA TGTGCCAGCAGCTCTGCAGACAGGCCCTGGGAGCAGTACTTC. Its translation: CASSSADRPWEQYF. This chain connects TRBV7-9 to TRBJ2-7; weak D call: TRBD1 (6 bases). V gave up 4 bases and J gave up 7 bases, with 17 bases separating them. Germline CDR1 reads SEHNR; CDR2 reads FQNEAQ (reference sequence). CDR3 length: 14 residues. Full variable domain (outside the CDR3, taken from reference TRBV7-9 and TRBJ2-7): DTGVSQNPRHKITKRGQNVTFRCDPISEHNRLYWYRQTLGQGPEFLTYFQNEAQLEKSRLLSDRFSAERPKGSFSTLEIQRTEQGDSAMYLCASSSADRPWEQYFGPGTRLTVT.

This clonotype has at least ten counts. The DNA for the CDR3 is TGTGCCAGCAGTTTGCTTGGCTACACCTTC. Translated: CASSLLGYTF. V and J are TRBV6-5 and TRBJ1-2; D unresolved. CDR1 is MNHEY and CDR2 is SVGAGI in the germline V gene. Trimming pared 4 bases from V and 7 bases from J, leaving 4 bases between. The CDR3 length is 10 residues.

The CDR3 protein is CASSPRLVGTGELFF. The CDR3 nucleotides read TGTGCCAGCAGCCCCCGACTAGTGGGCACCGGGGAGCTGTTTTTT. The chain recombines TRBV28 with TRBJ2-2, with a possible D match to TRBD2 (6 bases). Germline V lookup: CDR1 MDHEN, CDR2 SYDVKM. The CDR3 has 15 residues. Trimming left V 6 bases short and J 4 bases short, with 15 bases between.

The chain uses TRBV20-1 and TRBJ1-2, with D uncertain. The germline V gene has CDR1 DFQATT and CDR2 SNEGSKA (reference sequence). The V and J ends lost 3 bases and 2 bases respectively, with 10 bases between them. The CDR3 runs 13 residues. CDR3 sequence reads: CSASPDANYGYTF. The CDR3 nucleotides are TGCAGTGCTAGCCCCGACGCCAACTATGGCTACACCTTC.

This clonotype showed up just a few times. The rearrangement uses TRBV9 and TRBJ1-1; D not resolved. Germline loops: CDR1 SGDLS, CDR2 YYNGEE. This CDR3 has 16 residues. Trimming cost V 0 bases and J 1 base, with 13 bases left between them. The CDR3: CASSVGIGTANTEAFF. The CDR3 coding sequence is TGTGCCAGCAGCGTAGGCATAGGAACAGCGAACACTGAAGCTTTCTTT.

CDR3 in DNA: TGTGCCAGCAGATTTAACCCCTCCTACGAGCAGTACTTC. Its protein is CASRFNPSYEQYF. The chain recombines TRBV27 with TRBJ2-7; no definite D call. The germline gives CDR1 MNHEY, CDR2 SMNVEV (reference sequence). V gave up 6 bases and J gave up 0 bases, with 9 bases separating them. CDR3 size: 13 residues.

Note on this clonotype: Being one base from a much bigger clone, this may be a read error. The rearrangement uses TRBV6-1 and TRBJ1-2; D may be TRBD1 (5 bases). This CDR3 contains 13 residues. Between the trimmed V and J ends, which lost 5 bases and 8 bases, there was a span of 15 bases. Germline CDR1 reads MNHNS; CDR2 reads SASEGT. The CDR3 region is CASSLDGARGYTF. The CDR3 DNA reads as TGTGCCAGCAGTCTCGACGGGGCTCGGGGCTACACCTTC.

This clonotype was detected a few times. The chain is built from TRBV5-1 and TRBJ2-7, with D possibly matching TRBD2 (5 bases). The CDR3 has 14 residues. The germline CDR1 and CDR2 sequences are SGHRS and YFSETQ. Between the trimmed V and J ends, which lost 1 base and 3 bases, there was a span of 11 bases. DNA for the CDR3: TGCGCCAGCAGCTTGTCGGGTCGGGACTACGAGCAGTACTTC. Translated: CASSLSGRDYEQYF.